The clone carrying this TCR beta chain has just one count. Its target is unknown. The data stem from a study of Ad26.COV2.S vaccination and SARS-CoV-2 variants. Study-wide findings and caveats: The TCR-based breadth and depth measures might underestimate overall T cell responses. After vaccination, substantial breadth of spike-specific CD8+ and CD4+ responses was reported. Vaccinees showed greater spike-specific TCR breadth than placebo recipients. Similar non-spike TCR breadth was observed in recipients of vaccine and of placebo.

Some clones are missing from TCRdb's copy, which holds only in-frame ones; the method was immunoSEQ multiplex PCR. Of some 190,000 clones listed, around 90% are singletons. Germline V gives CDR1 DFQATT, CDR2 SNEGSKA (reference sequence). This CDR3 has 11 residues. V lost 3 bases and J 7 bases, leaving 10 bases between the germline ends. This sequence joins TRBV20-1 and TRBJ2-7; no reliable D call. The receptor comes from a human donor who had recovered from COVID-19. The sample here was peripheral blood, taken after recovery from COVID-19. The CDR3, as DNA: TGCAGTGCTAGGCCGGAGATAGAGCAGTACTTC. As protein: CSARPEIEQYF.